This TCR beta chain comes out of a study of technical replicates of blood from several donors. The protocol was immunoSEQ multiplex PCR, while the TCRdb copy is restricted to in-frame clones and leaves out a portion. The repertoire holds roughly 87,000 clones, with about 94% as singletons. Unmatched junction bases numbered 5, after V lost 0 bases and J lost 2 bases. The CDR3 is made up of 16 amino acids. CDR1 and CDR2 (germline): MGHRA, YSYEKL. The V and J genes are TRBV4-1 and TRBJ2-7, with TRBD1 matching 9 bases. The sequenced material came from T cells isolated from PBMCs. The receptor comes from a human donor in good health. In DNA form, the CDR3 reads TGCGCCAGCAGCCAAGATGGGACAGGGCTCACCTACGAGCAGTACTTC. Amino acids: CASSQDGTGLTYEQYF.